The entry below describes one T cell receptor beta chain. The antigen remains unidentified. One junction end disagrees with the germline gene, perhaps due to a read error. The PCR used 60 Vbeta and 13 Jbeta primers. Sequencing was performed with immunoSEQ multiplex PCR; in TCRdb, only in-frame clones are kept and a portion is missing. Its listing shows approximately 52,000 clones. This sample stems from a study of cytomegalovirus exposure and HLA in healthy donors. Study-level results: Among TCR beta chains of equal frequency, HLA-associated ones were more clonally expanded in a later analysis. One later analysis reportedly identified an Asian-associated ancestry cluster that showed fewer N-insertions than the approximately 600-donor mean.

This CDR3 is built from 15 residues. Germline V gene data show CDR1 as LNHNV and CDR2 as YYDKDF (reference sequence). This sequence was found in a man aged 50-60 years in good health and CMV-seropositive. The sample comprised PBMCs. V gene TRBV15 combines with J gene TRBJ1-2, with D tentatively TRBD1 (5 bases). The CDR3 DNA sequence: TGTGCCGCCAGCAGAGATGGCAGGGTGGGCTATGGCTACACCTTC. It yields the protein CAASRDGRVGYGYTF.